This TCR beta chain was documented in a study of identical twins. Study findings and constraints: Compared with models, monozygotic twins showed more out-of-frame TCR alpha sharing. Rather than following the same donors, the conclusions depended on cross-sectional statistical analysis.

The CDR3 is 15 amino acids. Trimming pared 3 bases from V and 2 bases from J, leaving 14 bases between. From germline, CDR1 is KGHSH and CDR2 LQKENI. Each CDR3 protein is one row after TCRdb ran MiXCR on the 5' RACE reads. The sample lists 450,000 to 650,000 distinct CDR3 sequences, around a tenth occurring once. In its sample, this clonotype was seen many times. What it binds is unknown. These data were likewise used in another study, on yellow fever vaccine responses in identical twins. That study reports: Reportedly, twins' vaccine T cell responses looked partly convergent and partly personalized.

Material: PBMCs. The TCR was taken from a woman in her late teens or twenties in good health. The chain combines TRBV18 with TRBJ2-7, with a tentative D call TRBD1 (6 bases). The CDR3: CASSPYGTSAYEQYF. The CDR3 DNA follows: TGTGCCAGCTCACCGTACGGGACATCGGCCTACGAGCAGTACTTC.